The 11 T cell receptor beta chains in this list originate from one sample, sequenced in a study of graft-versus-host responses after intestinal transplantation. Some clones are missing from TCRdb's copy, which holds only in-frame ones; the method was immunoSEQ multiplex PCR. Counted here are about 130,000 clones, 85% to 95% occurring once; the ten biggest clones make up around 0.15%. No antigen has been identified for these receptors. Sequenced here: unstimulated CD4+ T cells sorted from spleen or lymph node cells, sampled before intestinal transplant. These TCRs come from a human donor who received an intestinal transplant.

This clone was seen just once. V and J are TRBV7-2 and TRBJ1-2, with a tentative D call TRBD1 (5 bases). CDR3 length equals 15 residues. Germline CDR1 and CDR2: SGHTA and FQGNSA. The ends were cut back, 7 bases at V and 4 bases at J, with 19 bases in the middle. Here the CDR3 DNA reads TGTGCCAGCACCCCAAGCCAGGGACCGGTCTATGGCTACACCTTC. Its protein product is CASTPSQGPVYGYTF.

The V call is TRBV6-6, the J call TRBJ1-5; no definite D call. CDR3 length: 14 residues. Germline V CDR1 and CDR2: MNHNY, SVGAGI (reference sequence). The V gene lost 2 bases and the J gene lost 6 bases, with 11 bases spanning the gap. CDR3 sequence: CASSYAAAGQPQHF. In nucleotides, the CDR3 is TGTGCCAGCAGTTACGCGGCGGCAGGTCAGCCCCAGCATTTT.

The V gene is TRBV20-1, the J gene TRBJ2-3; D is ambiguous. The CDR3 extends over 11 amino acids. With 7 bases removed from V and 6 bases from J, the gap between germline ends came to 11 bases. The germline gives CDR1 DFQATT, CDR2 SNEGSKA (reference sequence). CDR3 residues: CSVPSGDTQYF. The CDR3 DNA reads as TGCAGTGTTCCCTCCGGGGATACGCAGTATTTT.

The rearrangement uses TRBV15 and TRBJ1-5; D is possibly TRBD1 (6 bases). Trimming stripped 6 bases from V and 0 bases from J, with 12 bases between. The CDR3 contains 15 residues. CDR1 is LNHNV and CDR2 is YYDKDF in the germline V gene (reference sequence). CDR3 loop: CATRSDSYSNQPQHF. DNA of the CDR3: TGTGCCACCAGATCGGACAGCTATAGCAATCAGCCCCAGCATTTT.

V gene TRBV6-6 combines with J gene TRBJ2-7; tentatively, D is TRBD2 (5 bases). The CDR3 consists of 11 residues. Germline CDR1 reads MNHNY; CDR2 reads SVGAGI (reference sequence). Trimming left V 6 bases short and J 9 bases short, with 12 bases between. The CDR3 loop is CASRGLAGQYF. CDR3 in DNA: TGTGCCAGCAGGGGTCTCGCGGGGCAGTACTTC.

The rearrangement uses TRBV6-1 and TRBJ2-7; D might be TRBD2 (7 bases). Trimming removed 2 bases at V and 5 bases at J, with 19 bases between. The germline V gene encodes CDR1 MNHNS and CDR2 SASEGT. There are 16 residues in the CDR3. CDR3 sequence reads: CASSEIGRGGGNEQYF. The CDR3 DNA follows: TGTGCCAGCAGTGAAATCGGCAGGGGAGGGGGTAACGAGCAGTACTTC.

CDR3 nucleotide sequence: TGTGCCAGCAGTCCCCGGACAGGGCCCGGTAAAGAGACCCAGTACTTC. Residues: CASSPRTGPGKETQYF. The chain is built from TRBV27 and TRBJ2-5; 8 bases are shared with TRBD1. Trimming took 5 bases from V and 3 from J; bases not matched to a gene: 11. Germline CDR1 reads MNHEY; CDR2 reads SMNVEV (reference sequence). The CDR3 contains 16 residues.

V gene TRBV14 combines with J gene TRBJ2-7, with D hard to call. The CDR3 runs to 12 residues. Germline lookup yields CDR1 SGHDN and CDR2 FVKESK. V was trimmed by 3 bases and J by 4 bases, leaving 7 bases between them. CDR3 in amino acids: CASSHSVYEQYF. The CDR3, as DNA: TGTGCCAGCAGCCACTCGGTTTACGAGCAGTACTTC.

The J gene is TRBJ2-7, the V gene TRBV29-1; D not certain. Germline CDR1 reads SQVTM; CDR2 reads ANQGSEA. V gave up 7 bases and J gave up 4 bases, with 8 bases separating them. The length of the CDR3 is 10 residues. The CDR3 sequence: CSGWRYEQYF. The CDR3 nucleotides read TGCAGCGGTTGGCGGTACGAGCAGTACTTC.

Details on this clone: The same CDR3 also results from other DNA sequences found in this sample. This chain joins TRBV5-1 and TRBJ2-2, with 9 nucleotides matching TRBD1. The J segment lost 6 bases and the V segment lost 5 bases, leaving 14 bases of the junction unmatched. Per germline, CDR1 SGHRS and CDR2 YFSETQ. The CDR3 has 17 amino acids. The CDR3 bases are TGCGCCAGCAGTTCGACGGGACAGGGAACCTACGCCGGGGAGCTGTTTTTT. Its protein product is CASSSTGQGTYAGELFF. The variable domain in full, with the rest retrieved from reference TRBV5-1 and TRBJ2-2, is KAGVTQTPRYLIKTRGQQVTLSCSPISGHRSVSWYQQTPGQGLQFLFEYFSETQRNKGNFPGRFSGRQFSNSRSEMNVSTLELGDSALYLCASSSTGQGTYAGELFFGEGSRLTVL.

This CDR3 is CASSLQGWNTEAFF. Written as DNA, the CDR3 is TGCGCCAGCAGCTTACAGGGGTGGAACACTGAAGCTTTCTTT. The gene calls are TRBV5-1 and TRBJ1-1; 7 bases match TRBD1. V lost 2 bases to trimming and J lost 1 base; unmatched junction nucleotides: 2. The CDR3 is made up of 14 amino acids. The germline CDR1 and CDR2 sequences are SGHRS and YFSETQ.